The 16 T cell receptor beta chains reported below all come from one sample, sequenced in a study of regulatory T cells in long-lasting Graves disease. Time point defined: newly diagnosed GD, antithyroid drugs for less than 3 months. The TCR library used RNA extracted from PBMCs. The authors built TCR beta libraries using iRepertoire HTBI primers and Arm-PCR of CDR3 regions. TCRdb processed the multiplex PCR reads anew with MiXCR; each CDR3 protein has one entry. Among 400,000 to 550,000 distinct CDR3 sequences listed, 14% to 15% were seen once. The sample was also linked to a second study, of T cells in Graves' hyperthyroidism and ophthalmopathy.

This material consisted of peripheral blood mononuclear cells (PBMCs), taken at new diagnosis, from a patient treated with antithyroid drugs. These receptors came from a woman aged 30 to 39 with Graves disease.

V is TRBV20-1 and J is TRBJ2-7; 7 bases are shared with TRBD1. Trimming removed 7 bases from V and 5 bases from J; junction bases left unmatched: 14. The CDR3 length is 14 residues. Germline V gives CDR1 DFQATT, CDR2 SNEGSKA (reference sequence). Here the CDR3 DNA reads TGCAGTGTCCCCCCAGGGGGTAGAGTTAACGAGCAGTACTTC. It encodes CSVPPGGRVNEQYF.

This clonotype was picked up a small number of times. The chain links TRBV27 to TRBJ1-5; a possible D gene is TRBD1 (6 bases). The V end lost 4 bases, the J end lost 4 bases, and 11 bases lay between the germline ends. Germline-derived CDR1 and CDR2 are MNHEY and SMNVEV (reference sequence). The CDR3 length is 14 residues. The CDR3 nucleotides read TGTGCCAGCAGTTACGGACAGCCGAATCAGCCCCAGCATTTT. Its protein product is CASSYGQPNQPQHF.

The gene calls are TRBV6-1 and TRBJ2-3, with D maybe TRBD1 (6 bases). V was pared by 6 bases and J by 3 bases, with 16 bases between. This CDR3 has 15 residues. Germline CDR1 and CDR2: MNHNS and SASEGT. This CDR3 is CASSVRGRGTDTQYF. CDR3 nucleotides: TGTGCCAGCAGCGTACGGGGCAGGGGAACAGATACGCAGTATTTT.

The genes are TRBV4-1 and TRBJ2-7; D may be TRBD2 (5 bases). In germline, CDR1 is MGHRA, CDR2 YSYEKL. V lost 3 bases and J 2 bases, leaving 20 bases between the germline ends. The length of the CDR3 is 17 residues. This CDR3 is CASSHAFRENLPYEQYF. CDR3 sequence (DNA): TGCGCCAGCAGCCACGCATTCCGGGAAAATCTTCCCTACGAGCAGTACTTC.

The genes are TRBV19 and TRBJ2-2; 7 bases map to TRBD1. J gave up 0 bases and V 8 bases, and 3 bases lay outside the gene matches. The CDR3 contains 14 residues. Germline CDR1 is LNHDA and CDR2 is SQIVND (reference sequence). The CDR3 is CASEDRTNTGELFF. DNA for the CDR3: TGTGCCAGTGAGGACAGGACGAACACCGGGGAGCTGTTTTTT.

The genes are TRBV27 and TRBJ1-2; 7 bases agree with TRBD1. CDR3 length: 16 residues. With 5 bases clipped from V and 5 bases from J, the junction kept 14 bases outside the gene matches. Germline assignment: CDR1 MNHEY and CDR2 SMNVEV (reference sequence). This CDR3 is CASSPRTGTNRYGYTF. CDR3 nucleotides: TGTGCCAGCAGTCCCCGGACAGGTACTAACCGGTATGGCTACACCTTC.

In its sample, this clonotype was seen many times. CDR3 nucleotide sequence: TGTGCCAGCAGCCGCGGACCCGATTCACCCCTCCACTTT. It is translated as CASSRGPDSPLHF. The chain couples TRBV7-3 to TRBJ1-6; D is ambiguous. Per germline, CDR1 SGHTA and CDR2 FQGTGA. V lost 5 bases and J 8 bases, leaving 10 bases between the germline ends. The CDR3 has 13 residues.

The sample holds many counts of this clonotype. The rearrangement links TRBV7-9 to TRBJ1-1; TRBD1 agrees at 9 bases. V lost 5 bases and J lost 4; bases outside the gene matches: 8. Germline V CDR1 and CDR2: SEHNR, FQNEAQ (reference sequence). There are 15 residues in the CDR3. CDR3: CASSPGTGITTEAFF. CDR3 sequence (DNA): TGTGCCAGCAGCCCCGGGACAGGGATAACCACTGAAGCTTTCTTT.

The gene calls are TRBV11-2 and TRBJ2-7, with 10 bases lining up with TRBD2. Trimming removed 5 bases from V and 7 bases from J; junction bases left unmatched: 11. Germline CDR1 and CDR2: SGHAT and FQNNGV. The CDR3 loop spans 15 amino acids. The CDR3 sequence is CASSPIAGGLREQYF. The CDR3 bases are TGTGCCAGCAGCCCTATAGCGGGAGGCCTACGGGAGCAGTACTTC.

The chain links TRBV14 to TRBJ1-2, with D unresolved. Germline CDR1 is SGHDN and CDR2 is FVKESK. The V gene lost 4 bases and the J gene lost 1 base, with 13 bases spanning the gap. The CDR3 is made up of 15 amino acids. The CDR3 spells CASSRNTTRNYGYTF. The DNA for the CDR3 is TGTGCCAGCAGCCGCAACACTACACGTAACTATGGCTACACCTTC.

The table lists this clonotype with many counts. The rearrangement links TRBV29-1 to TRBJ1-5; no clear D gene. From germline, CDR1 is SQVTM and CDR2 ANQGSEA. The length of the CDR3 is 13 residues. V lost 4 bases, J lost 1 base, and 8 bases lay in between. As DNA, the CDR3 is TGCAGCGTTGCCGGAAGCAGCAATCAGCCCCAGCATTTT. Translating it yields CSVAGSSNQPQHF.

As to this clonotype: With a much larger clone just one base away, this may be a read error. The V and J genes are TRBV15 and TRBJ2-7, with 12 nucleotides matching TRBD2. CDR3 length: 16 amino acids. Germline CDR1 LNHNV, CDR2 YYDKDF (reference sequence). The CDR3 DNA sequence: TGTGCCGCCAGCGGCAAACTAGCGGGAGGTTTGGACGAGCAGTACTTC. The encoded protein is CAASGKLAGGLDEQYF. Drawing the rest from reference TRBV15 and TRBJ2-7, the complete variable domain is DAMVIQNPRYQVTQFGKPVTLSCSQTLNHNVMYWYQQKSSQAPKLLFHYYDKDFNNEADTPDNFQSRRPNTSFCFLDIRSPGLGDTAMYLCAASGKLAGGLDEQYFGPGTRLTVT.

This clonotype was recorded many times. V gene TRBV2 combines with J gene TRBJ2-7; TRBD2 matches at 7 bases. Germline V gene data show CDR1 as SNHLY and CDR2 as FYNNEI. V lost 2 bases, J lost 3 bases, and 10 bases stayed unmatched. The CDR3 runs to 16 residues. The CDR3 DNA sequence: TGTGCCAGCAGTGAATCGGGTCTAGCGGAGCACTACGAGCAGTACTTC. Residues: CASSESGLAEHYEQYF. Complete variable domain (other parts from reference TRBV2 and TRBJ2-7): EPEVTQTPSHQVTQMGQEVILRCVPISNHLYFYWYRQILGQKVEFLVSFYNNEISEKSEIFDDQFSVERPDGSNFTLKIRSTKLEDSAMYFCASSESGLAEHYEQYFGPGTRLTVT.

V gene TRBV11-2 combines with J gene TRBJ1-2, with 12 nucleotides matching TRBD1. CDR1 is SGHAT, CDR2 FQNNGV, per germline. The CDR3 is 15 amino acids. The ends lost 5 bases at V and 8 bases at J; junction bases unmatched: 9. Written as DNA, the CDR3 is TGTGCCAGCAGCCAAGGGACAGGGGGCGCTGGGGGCTACACCTTC. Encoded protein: CASSQGTGGAGGYTF.

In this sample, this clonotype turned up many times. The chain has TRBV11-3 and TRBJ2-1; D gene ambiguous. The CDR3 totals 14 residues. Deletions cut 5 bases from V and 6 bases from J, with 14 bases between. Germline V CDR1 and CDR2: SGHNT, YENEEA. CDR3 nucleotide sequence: TGTGCCAGCAGCCCCTCCCCCTCGGCCAATGAGCAGTTCTTC. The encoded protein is CASSPSPSANEQFF.

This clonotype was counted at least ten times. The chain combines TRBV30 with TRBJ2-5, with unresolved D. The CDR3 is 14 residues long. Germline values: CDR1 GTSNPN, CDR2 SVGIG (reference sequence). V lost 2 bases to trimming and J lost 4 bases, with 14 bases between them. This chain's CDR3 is CAWSIKAGRETQYF. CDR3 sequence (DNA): TGTGCCTGGAGTATCAAGGCAGGCCGAGAGACCCAGTACTTC. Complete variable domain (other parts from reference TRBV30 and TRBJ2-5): SQTIHQWPATLVQPVGSPLSLECTVEGTSNPNLYWYRQAAGRGLQLLFYSVGIGQISSEVPQNLSASRPQDRQFILSSKKLLLSDSGFYLCAWSIKAGRETQYFGPGTRLLVL.